This TCR beta chain stems from a study of CD8+ T cells in alopecia areata. Across the whole study: Affected scalp percentage set treated patients' severity scores.

Specified treatment: oral pan-JAK inhibitor, 5-10 mg twice daily. Alopecia areata patients provided lesional scalp punch biopsies and peripheral blood, both collected for the study. The CDR3 runs to 13 residues. Trimming removed 5 bases from V and 8 bases from J, with 15 bases in between. Germline loops: CDR1 SGHAT, CDR2 FQNNGV. The sequencing template was cDNA reverse transcribed from extracted RNA. The data were produced by immunoSEQ multiplex PCR, yet TCRdb's version contains in-frame clones alone and is incomplete. Of about 94,000 clones in the sample, 70% to 85% were seen once. The sequences come from CD8+ T cells sorted from blood, collected between weeks 43 and 45, from a patient treated with tofacitinib. The chain has TRBV11-2 and TRBJ1-2, with no clear D. The receptor comes from a human donor with alopecia areata. This CDR3 reads CASSLSASEGYTF. The DNA of the CDR3 is TGTGCCAGCAGCCTTTCAGCCTCGGAGGGCTACACCTTC.